These T cell receptor beta chains were read from a single sample in a study of T cells in localized non-small cell lung cancer. Libraries were prepared by immunoSEQ multiplex PCR; TCRdb keeps only in-frame clonotypes and omits some of them. The data contain about 30,000 clones, 88% of them singletons. Sequencing was performed on peripheral blood, taken before any cancer treatment. The receptors stem from an older female donor with stage III squamous cell lung carcinoma. The CDR3 runs from the conserved cysteine through the conserved F or W. The D gene is left open where the match is weak. Expanded clones are given a class, and other clones once, few, many or no size at all.

CASSRRGGGKETQYF TGTGCCAGCAGCCGTAGGGGGGGTGGCAAAGAGACCCAGTACTTC . TRBJ2-5 TRBV5-5 .
CASSRDGPYEQYF TGTGCCAGCAGTCGGGACGGTCCCTACGAGCAGTACTTC once TRBJ2-7 TRBV7-9 .
CATETSGGEYEQYF TGTGCCACCGAGACTAGCGGGGGTGAATACGAGCAGTACTTC . TRBJ2-7 TRBV2 TRBD2
CAISEHVVGSPLHF TGTGCCATCAGTGAGCACGTGGTGGGTTCACCCCTCCACTTT . TRBJ1-6 TRBV10-3 .
CSVGGGRVRMNTEAFF TGCAGCGTTGGGGGGGGTAGGGTCCGTATGAACACTGAAGCTTTCTTT . TRBJ1-1 TRBV29-1 .
CASSQKRGGRTDTQYF TGTGCCAGCAGTCAAAAGAGAGGGGGGAGGACAGATACGCAGTATTTT . TRBJ2-3 TRBV6-6 .
CASSQDRGGIVGELFF TGCGCCAGCAGCCAAGATAGGGGGGGGATCGTCGGGGAGCTGTTTTTT . TRBJ2-2 TRBV4-3 .
CASSLETGLTDTQYF TGTGCCAGCAGCTTAGAAACGGGACTGACAGATACGCAGTATTTT . TRBJ2-3 TRBV7-9 .
CASSLPGSTEAFF TGTGCCAGCAGTTTACCCGGGTCGACTGAAGCTTTCTTT . TRBJ1-1 TRBV28 .
CASSLGREAGELFF TGCGCCAGCAGCCTGGGCAGGGAGGCCGGGGAGCTGTTTTTT . TRBJ2-2 TRBV4-3 .
CASTPDWNYEQYF TGTGCCAGTACCCCGGACTGGAACTACGAGCAGTACTTC . TRBJ2-7 TRBV19 .
CASSPTVNTGELFF TGTGCCAGTAGTCCGACAGTTAACACCGGGGAGCTGTTTTTT . TRBJ2-2 TRBV19 .
CASSYPGGATNEKLFF TGTGCCAGCAGTTACCCCGGGGGAGCAACTAATGAAAAACTGTTTTTT . TRBJ1-4 TRBV6-6 .
CASSVVADPPGPEQFF TGTGCCAGCAGCGTAGTAGCGGACCCTCCTGGCCCTGAGCAGTTCTTC few TRBJ2-1 TRBV9 .
CASSPARQGIGETQYF TGTGCCAGCAGTCCTGCCCGACAGGGGATAGGAGAGACCCAGTACTTC . TRBJ2-5 TRBV28 TRBD1
CASRSGLAGANTGELFF TGTGCCAGCAGGTCAGGACTAGCGGGGGCGAACACCGGGGAGCTGTTTTTT once TRBJ2-2 TRBV7-2 TRBD2
CSVATGTSGRAEQYF TGCAGCGTTGCCACCGGGACTAGCGGGAGGGCGGAGCAGTACTTC . TRBJ2-7 TRBV29-1 TRBD2
CASSLAQGTGASYGYTF TGTGCCAGCAGCTTGGCCCAGGGAACAGGGGCGAGCTATGGCTACACCTTC . TRBJ1-2 TRBV5-5 TRBD1
CASSLGVDREAYEQYF TGTGCCAGCAGCTTGGGAGTAGACAGGGAGGCATACGAGCAGTACTTC . TRBJ2-7 TRBV5-4 .
CASSYGTGGFYGYTF TGTGCCAGCAGTTATGGGACAGGGGGCTTCTATGGCTACACCTTC . TRBJ1-2 TRBV7-6 TRBD1
CASSGRGDGANVLTF TGCGCCAGCAGTGGTCGGGGAGATGGGGCCAACGTCCTGACTTTC . TRBJ2-6 TRBV10-1 .
CSASRGGKLFF TGCAGTGCTAGTAGGGGCGGAAAACTGTTTTTT once TRBJ1-4 TRBV20-1 .
CASSPNAGNYNEQFF TGCGCCAGCAGCCCCAATGCGGGGAACTACAATGAGCAGTTCTTC . TRBJ2-1 TRBV4-1 .
CASGTGGGETQYF TGTGCCAGCGGGACAGGGGGCGGGGAGACCCAGTACTTC . TRBJ2-5 TRBV6-5 TRBD1
CSVSKSGGYNEQFF TGCAGCGTATCAAAAAGCGGGGGCTACAATGAGCAGTTCTTC once TRBJ2-1 TRBV29-1 TRBD2
CAWSSQWTGPKAFF TGTGCCTGGAGTTCTCAATGGACAGGACCTAAAGCTTTCTTT . TRBJ1-1 TRBV30 TRBD1
CASRRDRLYNEQFF TGTGCCAGCAGGCGGGACAGGTTATACAATGAGCAGTTCTTC . TRBJ2-1 TRBV6-5 TRBD1
CASSPNGVYGYTF TGTGCCAGCAGCCCGAACGGGGTCTATGGCTACACCTTC . TRBJ1-2 TRBV14 .
CASSPKRVRTGELFF TGTGCCAGCTCACCTAAGCGGGTGCGGACCGGGGAGCTGTTTTTT . TRBJ2-2 TRBV18 .
CASLGGKGPLETQYF TGTGCCAGCCTTGGGGGGAAGGGTCCCCTAGAGACCCAGTACTTC . TRBJ2-5 TRBV19 .
CASSEQGNSPLHF TGTGCCAGCTCAGAACAGGGAAATTCACCCCTCCACTTT . TRBJ1-6 TRBV18 .
CASSLSGWETQYF TGTGCCAGCAGCCTCTCAGGGTGGGAGACCCAGTACTTC . TRBJ2-5 TRBV7-9 .
CASSVEAGRRGETQYF TGTGCCAGCAGCGTAGAGGCAGGCCGCAGGGGAGAGACCCAGTACTTC once TRBJ2-5 TRBV9 .
CASSLGLGYSTQYF TGTGCCAGCAGCTTGGGACTAGGTTATTCTACGCAGTATTTT few TRBJ2-3 TRBV7-2 TRBD2
CASSIATQMGYGYTF TGTGCCAGTAGTATAGCCACCCAGATGGGGTATGGCTACACCTTC . TRBJ1-2 TRBV19 .
CASSLDRHEQFF TGTGCCAGCAGCTTAGATCGGCATGAGCAGTTCTTC . TRBJ2-1 TRBV11-3 .
CASSAGAGANQPQHF TGTGCCAGCAGCGCCGGGGCAGGGGCAAATCAGCCCCAGCATTTT . TRBJ1-5 TRBV9 .
CASSRTQGNYEQYF TGCGCCAGCAGCCGTACTCAAGGAAACTACGAGCAGTACTTC . TRBJ2-7 TRBV5-1 .
CASSLGQGAYGYTF TGCGCCAGCAGCTTAGGACAGGGGGCTTATGGCTACACCTTC . TRBJ1-2 TRBV5-1 TRBD1
CASSQGYSASTDTQYF TGCGCCAGCAGCCAAGGCTACAGCGCTAGCACAGATACGCAGTATTTT . TRBJ2-3 TRBV4-3 .
CASSIPGQLYGYTF TGTGCCAGTAGTATCCCCGGACAGCTCTATGGCTACACCTTC . TRBJ1-2 TRBV19 .
CASSKARGGTDTQYF TGCGCCAGCAGCAAAGCGAGGGGGGGCACAGATACGCAGTATTTT . TRBJ2-3 TRBV4-3 .
CASSSWTSGEQYF TGTGCCAGCAGCTCTTGGACTAGCGGCGAGCAGTACTTC . TRBJ2-7 TRBV11-2 TRBD2
CASSGAGSYNEQFF TGTGCCAGCAGCGGAGCGGGCTCCTACAATGAGCAGTTCTTC . TRBJ2-1 TRBV6-5 .
CASNRQGYEQYF TGTGCCAGCAATAGACAGGGCTACGAGCAGTACTTC . TRBJ2-7 TRBV2 TRBD1
CASSTSHADTQYF TGTGCCAGTAGTACTTCTCATGCAGATACGCAGTATTTT . TRBJ2-3 TRBV19 .
CASSPSQRVSGNTIYF TGTGCCAGCTCACCATCACAGCGAGTCTCTGGAAACACCATATATTTT . TRBJ1-3 TRBV18 .
CASSFMTSVSGEQYF TGTGCCAGCAGTTTCATGACTAGCGTGTCTGGGGAGCAGTACTTC . TRBJ2-7 TRBV6-5 TRBD2
CASSYSNQPQHF TGTGCCAGTAGCTATAGCAATCAGCCCCAGCATTTT . TRBJ1-5 TRBV19 .
CASSPPTELAGVRRPYNEQFF TGTGCCAGCAGCCCCCCCACGGAACTAGCGGGGGTACGGAGGCCCTACAATGAGCAGTTCTTC few TRBJ2-1 TRBV7-8 TRBD2
CASSELARGYSYEQYF TGTGCCAGCAGTGAGTTAGCGCGAGGTTACTCCTACGAGCAGTACTTC . TRBJ2-7 TRBV11-2 .
CASSRDRYYEQYF TGTGCCAGCAGCCGGGACAGATACTACGAGCAGTACTTC . TRBJ2-7 TRBV7-2 TRBD1
CASSTGEARYGYTF TGTGCCAGTAGTACCGGGGAGGCCCGTTATGGCTACACCTTC . TRBJ1-2 TRBV19 .
CASSQPQTSGGVTGELFF TGCGCCAGCAGCCAACCCCAGACTAGCGGGGGCGTCACCGGGGAGCTGTTTTTT . TRBJ2-2 TRBV4-3 TRBD2
CSVEGGAGQETQYF TGCAGCGTTGAGGGAGGGGCCGGGCAAGAGACCCAGTACTTC . TRBJ2-5 TRBV29-1 TRBD2
CASSLAGRNTEAFF TGTGCCAGCAGCTTGGCCGGGAGAAACACTGAAGCTTTCTTT . TRBJ1-1 TRBV5-8 .